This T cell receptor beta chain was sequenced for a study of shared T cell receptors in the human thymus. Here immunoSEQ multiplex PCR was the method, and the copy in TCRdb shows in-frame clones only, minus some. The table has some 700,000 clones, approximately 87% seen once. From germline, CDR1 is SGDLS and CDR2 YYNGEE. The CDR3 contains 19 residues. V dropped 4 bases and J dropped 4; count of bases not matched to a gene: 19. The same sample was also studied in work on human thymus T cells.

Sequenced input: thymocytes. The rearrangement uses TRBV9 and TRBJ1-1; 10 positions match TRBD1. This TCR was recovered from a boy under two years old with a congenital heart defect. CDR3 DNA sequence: TGTGCCAGCAGCCATTCGCATCCGGGACAGGGGACTGCAGGCACTGAAGCTTTCTTT. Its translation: CASSHSHPGQGTAGTEAFF. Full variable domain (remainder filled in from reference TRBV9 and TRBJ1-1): DSGVTQTPKHLITATGQRVTLRCSPRSGDLSVYWYQQSLDQGLQFLIQYYNGEERAKGNILERFSAQQFPDLHSELNLSSLELGDSALYFCASSHSHPGQGTAGTEAFFGQGTRLTVV.